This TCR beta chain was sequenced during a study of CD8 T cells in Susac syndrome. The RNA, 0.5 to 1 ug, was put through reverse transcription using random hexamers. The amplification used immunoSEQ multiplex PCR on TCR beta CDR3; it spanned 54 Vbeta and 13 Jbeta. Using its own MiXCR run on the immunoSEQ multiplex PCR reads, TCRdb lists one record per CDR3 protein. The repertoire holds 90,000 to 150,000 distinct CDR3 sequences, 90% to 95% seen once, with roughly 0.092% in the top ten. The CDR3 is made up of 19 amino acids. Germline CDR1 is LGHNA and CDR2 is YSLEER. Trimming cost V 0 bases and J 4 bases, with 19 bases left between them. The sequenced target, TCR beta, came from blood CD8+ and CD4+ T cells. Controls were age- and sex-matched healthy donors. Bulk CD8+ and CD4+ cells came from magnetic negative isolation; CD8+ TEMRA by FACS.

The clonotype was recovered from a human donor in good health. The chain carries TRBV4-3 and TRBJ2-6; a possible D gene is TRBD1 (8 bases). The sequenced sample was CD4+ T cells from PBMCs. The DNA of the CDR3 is TGCGCCAGCAGCCAAGATTCTCCCGGGGGGACAGGCGGGGCCAACGTCCTGACTTTC. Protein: CASSQDSPGGTGGANVLTF.